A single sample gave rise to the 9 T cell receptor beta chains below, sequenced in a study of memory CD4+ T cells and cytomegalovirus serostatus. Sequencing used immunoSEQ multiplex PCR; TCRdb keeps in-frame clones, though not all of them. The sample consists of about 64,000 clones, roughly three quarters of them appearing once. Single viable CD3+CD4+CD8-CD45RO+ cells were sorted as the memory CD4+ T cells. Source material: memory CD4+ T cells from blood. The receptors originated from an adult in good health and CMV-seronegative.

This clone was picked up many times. CDR3 DNA sequence: TGTGCCAGCAGCTTAGCAGGGAATCAGCCCCAGCATTTT. This codes for CASSLAGNQPQHF. The chain joins TRBV11-2 to TRBJ1-5; D possibly corresponds to TRBD1 (5 bases). With 1 base removed from V and 4 bases from J, the gap between germline ends came to 5 bases. The V gene's germline CDR1 is SGHAT and CDR2 FQNNGV. The CDR3 extends over 13 amino acids.

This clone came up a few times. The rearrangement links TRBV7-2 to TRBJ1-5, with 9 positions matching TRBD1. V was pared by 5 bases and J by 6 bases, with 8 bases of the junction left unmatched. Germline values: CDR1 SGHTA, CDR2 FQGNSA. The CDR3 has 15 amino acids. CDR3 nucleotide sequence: TGTGCCAGCAGCCTCGGACAGGGGCTAAGTCAGCCCCAGCATTTT. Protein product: CASSLGQGLSQPQHF.

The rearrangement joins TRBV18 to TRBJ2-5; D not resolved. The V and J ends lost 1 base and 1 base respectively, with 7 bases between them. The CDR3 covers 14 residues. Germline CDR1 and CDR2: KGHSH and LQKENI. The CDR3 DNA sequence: TGTGCCAGCTCACCACTGCAAATCCAAGAGACCCAGTACTTC. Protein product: CASSPLQIQETQYF.

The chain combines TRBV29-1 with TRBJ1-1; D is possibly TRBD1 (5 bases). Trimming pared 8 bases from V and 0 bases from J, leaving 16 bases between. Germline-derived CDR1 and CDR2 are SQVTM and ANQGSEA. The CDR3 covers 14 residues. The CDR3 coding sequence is TGCAGCTCAACCCGCCAGGGAGTGAACACTGAAGCTTTCTTT. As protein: CSSTRQGVNTEAFF.

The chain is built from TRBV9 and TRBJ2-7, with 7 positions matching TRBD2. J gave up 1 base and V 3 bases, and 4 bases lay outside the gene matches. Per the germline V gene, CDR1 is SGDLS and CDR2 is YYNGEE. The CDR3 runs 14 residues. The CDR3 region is CASSATSVSYEQYF. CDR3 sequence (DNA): TGTGCCAGCAGCGCTACTAGCGTGTCCTACGAGCAGTACTTC.

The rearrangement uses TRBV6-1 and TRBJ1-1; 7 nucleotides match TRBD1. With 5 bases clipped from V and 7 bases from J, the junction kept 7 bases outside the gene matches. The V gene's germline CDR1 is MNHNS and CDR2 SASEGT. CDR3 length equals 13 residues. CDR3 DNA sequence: TGTGCCAGCAGTCCGGGACAGCGAGGTGAAGCTTTCTTT. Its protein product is CASSPGQRGEAFF.

In DNA, the CDR3 is TGCGCCAGCAGCCTCTCAAGGAGGACTAGCGGGAGGTTTCTCTACGAGCAGTACTTC. It translates to CASSLSRRTSGRFLYEQYF. The rearrangement uses TRBV10-1 and TRBJ2-7; 14 bases fit TRBD2. The junction had 16 bases not matched to a gene; V was cut back by 6 bases and J by 3 bases. Germline CDR1 and CDR2: WNHNN and SYGVQD (reference sequence). The CDR3 has 19 amino acids.

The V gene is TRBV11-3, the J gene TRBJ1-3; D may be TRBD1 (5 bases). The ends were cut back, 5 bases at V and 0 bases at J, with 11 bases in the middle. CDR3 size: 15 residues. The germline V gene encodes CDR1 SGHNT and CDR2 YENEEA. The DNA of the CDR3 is TGTGCCAGCAGCCACGGGACCGACTCTGGAAACACCATATATTTT. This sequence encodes CASSHGTDSGNTIYF.

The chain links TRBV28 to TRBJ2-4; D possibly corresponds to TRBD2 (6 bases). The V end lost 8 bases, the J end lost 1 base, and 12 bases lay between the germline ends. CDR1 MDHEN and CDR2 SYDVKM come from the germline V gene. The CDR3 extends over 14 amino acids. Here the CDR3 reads CASGEVAAKNIQYF. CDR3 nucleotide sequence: TGTGCCAGCGGGGAGGTGGCGGCCAAAAACATTCAGTACTTC.